The 16 T cell receptor beta chains below come from one sample, sequenced in a study of shared clonotypes between healthy human individuals. Naive-designated CD8 cells lacked CD45RO, were positively enriched for CCR7, and omitted terminally differentiated effector memory CD45RA+ cells. Assay used: immunoSEQ multiplex PCR; TCRdb lists only in-frame clones, some missing. The data show millions of clones, less than 95% seen once. The specimen was naive CD8+ T cells sorted from blood. These TCRs come from a man younger than 30 in good health.

This sequence joins TRBV30 and TRBJ1-2; perhaps TRBD1 as D (6 bases). The CDR3 runs to 15 residues. CDR1 is GTSNPN, CDR2 SVGIG, per germline (reference sequence). Trimming left V 3 bases short and J 5 bases short, with 19 bases between. CDR3 DNA sequence: TGTGCCTGGAGCCAATTGACGGGGGGCGCGTATGGCTACACCTTC. Its translation: CAWSQLTGGAYGYTF.

The chain uses TRBV9 and TRBJ1-4, with D perhaps TRBD1 (5 bases). Trimming stripped 4 bases from V and 7 bases from J, with 17 bases between. This CDR3 contains 15 residues. Germline V gene data show CDR1 as SGDLS and CDR2 as YYNGEE. CDR3 in amino acids: CASSQGPGTFEKLFF. The CDR3 coding sequence is TGTGCCAGCAGCCAAGGGCCAGGGACGTTTGAAAAACTGTTTTTT. Full variable domain (missing parts from reference TRBV9 and TRBJ1-4): DSGVTQTPKHLITATGQRVTLRCSPRSGDLSVYWYQQSLDQGLQFLIQYYNGEERAKGNILERFSAQQFPDLHSELNLSSLELGDSALYFCASSQGPGTFEKLFFGSGTQLSVL.

The chain couples TRBV6-6 to TRBJ2-7; D perhaps matches TRBD1 (6 bases). V lost 2 bases to trimming and J lost 5 bases, with 13 bases between them. The CDR3 covers 14 residues. Per germline, CDR1 MNHNY and CDR2 SVGAGI (reference sequence). The CDR3 nucleotides are TGTGCCAGCAGTTACGAGGGGGTGTGGGACGAGCAGTACTTC. This codes for CASSYEGVWDEQYF.

The J gene is TRBJ2-3, the V gene TRBV7-8; weak D call: TRBD2 (5 bases). This CDR3 region has 16 residues. The germline CDR1 and CDR2 sequences are SGHVS and FQNEAQ. Between the trimmed V and J ends, which lost 1 base and 3 bases, there was a span of 14 bases. The CDR3 coding sequence is TGTGCCAGCAGCTTAGTGCTAGCAGATGGTACAGATACGCAGTATTTT. Encoded protein: CASSLVLADGTDTQYF.

This chain links TRBV28 with TRBJ1-5; D gene uncertain. V was shortened by 5 bases and J by 5 bases, with 13 bases between the two germline ends. This CDR3 region has 14 residues. Germline-derived CDR1 and CDR2 are MDHEN and SYDVKM. CDR3 loop: CASSGHTIDQPQHF. CDR3 coding DNA: TGTGCCAGCAGTGGGCACACCATAGATCAGCCCCAGCATTTT. Drawing the rest from reference TRBV28 and TRBJ1-5, the complete variable domain is DVKVTQSSRYLVKRTGEKVFLECVQDMDHENMFWYRQDPGLGLRLIYFSYDVKMKEKGDIPEGYSVSREKKERFSLILESASTNQTSMYLCASSGHTIDQPQHFGDGTRLSIL.

This clone is a singleton in its sample. The genes are TRBV4-1 and TRBJ1-1; 9 bases are shared with TRBD1. V was clipped by 1 base and J by 4 bases; unmatched bases: 16. The V gene's germline CDR1 is MGHRA and CDR2 YSYEKL. This CDR3 spans 19 amino acids. Here the CDR3 reads CASSQVLGGQGLVSTEAFF. CDR3 DNA: TGCGCCAGCAGCCAAGTTTTGGGGGGACAGGGACTGGTCAGCACTGAAGCTTTCTTT.

The rearrangement joins TRBV28 to TRBJ2-3; D unclear. Looked up from germline, CDR1 is MDHEN and CDR2 is SYDVKM. Between the trimmed V and J ends, which lost 6 bases and 1 base, there was a span of 17 bases. There are 16 residues in the CDR3. The CDR3 DNA is TGTGCCAGCAGCACCCAAAGGACGGGTCGCACAGATACGCAGTATTTT. Its translation is CASSTQRTGRTDTQYF.

The gene calls are TRBV6-5 and TRBJ1-1; unclear D gene. There are 13 residues in the CDR3. The ends were cut back, 4 bases at V and 0 bases at J, with 6 bases in the middle. Germline CDR1 is MNHEY and CDR2 is SVGAGI. CDR3 region: CASSFVMNTEAFF. The CDR3 DNA follows: TGTGCCAGCAGTTTCGTGATGAACACTGAAGCTTTCTTT.

V usage is TRBV5-4 and J usage is TRBJ2-7; 7 nucleotides agree with TRBD1. The CDR3 contains 13 residues. V dropped 4 bases and J dropped 6; count of bases not matched to a gene: 7. Germline CDR1 and CDR2: SGHNT and YYREEE (reference sequence). The CDR3 reads CASSPGQAGEQYF. The CDR3 nucleotides read TGTGCCAGCAGCCCTGGACAGGCGGGCGAGCAGTACTTC.

The genes are TRBV5-4 and TRBJ1-2; no firm D call. The CDR3 covers 15 residues. Trimming took off 0 bases at V and 0 bases at J, with 9 bases between the two ends. The germline V gene encodes CDR1 SGHNT and CDR2 YYREEE (reference sequence). The CDR3 nucleotides read TGTGCCAGCAGCTTGGCAATGCAGACTAACTATGGCTACACCTTC. Translated: CASSLAMQTNYGYTF.

The chain links TRBV28 to TRBJ1-2; tentative D call: TRBD1 (6 bases). Germline V gives CDR1 MDHEN, CDR2 SYDVKM. Trimming took 5 bases from V and 4 from J, leaving 11 bases between them. CDR3 length equals 13 residues. CDR3 sequence reads: CASSPRDTYGYTF. CDR3 coding DNA: TGTGCCAGCAGTCCACGGGACACCTATGGCTACACCTTC.

V is TRBV5-1 and J is TRBJ2-7; D remains ambiguous. Between the trimmed V and J ends, which lost 2 bases and 3 bases, there was a span of 9 bases. The CDR3 totals 13 residues. Per the germline V gene, CDR1 is SGHRS and CDR2 is YFSETQ. The CDR3 DNA is TGCGCCAGCAGCTTTACAGATTACTACGAGCAGTACTTC. Its protein is CASSFTDYYEQYF.

The V gene is TRBV11-2, the J gene TRBJ2-5, with a tentative D call TRBD2 (5 bases). Germline V lookup: CDR1 SGHAT, CDR2 FQNNGV. The CDR3 has 15 amino acids. The V gene lost 0 bases and the J gene lost 3 bases, with 11 bases spanning the gap. The CDR3 loop is CASSLEARREETQYF. The DNA of the CDR3 is TGTGCCAGCAGCTTAGAAGCTCGGCGGGAAGAGACCCAGTACTTC.

This chain links TRBV5-6 with TRBJ2-7, with unresolved D. Per germline, CDR1 SGHDT and CDR2 YYEEEE. Trimming pared 1 base from V and 3 bases from J, leaving 20 bases between. The CDR3 consists of 17 residues. The CDR3 protein is CASSLSGSEFSLYEQYF. The CDR3 bases are TGTGCCAGCAGCTTGAGTGGGTCGGAGTTTTCGCTCTACGAGCAGTACTTC.

This chain connects TRBV19 to TRBJ1-4; D call uncertain. From germline, CDR1 is LNHDA and CDR2 SQIVND (reference sequence). V was pared by 3 bases and J by 8 bases, with 4 bases between. The CDR3 runs to 11 residues. CDR3 region: CASSIYEKLFF. As DNA, the CDR3 is TGTGCCAGTAGTATTTACGAAAAACTGTTTTTT.

Concerning this clone: Other DNA sequences in the sample encode the same CDR3. The V call is TRBV9, the J call TRBJ2-7; perhaps TRBD2 as D (6 bases). The CDR3 extends over 15 amino acids. Deletions cut 0 bases from V and 4 bases from J, with 14 bases between. Germline V gene lookup returns CDR1 SGDLS and CDR2 YYNGEE. In DNA, the CDR3 is TGTGCCAGCAGCGTAGCGGGGGAACTGGGGTACGAGCAGTACTTC. It yields the protein CASSVAGELGYEQYF.